This T cell receptor beta chain is from a study of shared clonotypes between healthy human individuals. Libraries were prepared by immunoSEQ multiplex PCR; TCRdb keeps only in-frame clonotypes and omits some of them. The sample records 2,100,000 or so clones, approximately 94% being singletons. The table lists this clone with a count of one. Trimming took off 7 bases at V and 6 bases at J, with 18 bases between the two ends. Germline CDR1 and CDR2: SQVTM and ANQGSEA. This CDR3 spans 13 amino acids. The sample comprised naive CD4+ T cells sorted from blood. Sample subset: CD45RA+ positively selected. The sequence came from a young man in good health. V is TRBV29-1 and J is TRBJ1-1; D ambiguous. CDR3 bases: TGCAGCGCCGCCGTGCCACCCTTACCTGAAGCTTTCTTT. Amino acids: CSAAVPPLPEAFF.